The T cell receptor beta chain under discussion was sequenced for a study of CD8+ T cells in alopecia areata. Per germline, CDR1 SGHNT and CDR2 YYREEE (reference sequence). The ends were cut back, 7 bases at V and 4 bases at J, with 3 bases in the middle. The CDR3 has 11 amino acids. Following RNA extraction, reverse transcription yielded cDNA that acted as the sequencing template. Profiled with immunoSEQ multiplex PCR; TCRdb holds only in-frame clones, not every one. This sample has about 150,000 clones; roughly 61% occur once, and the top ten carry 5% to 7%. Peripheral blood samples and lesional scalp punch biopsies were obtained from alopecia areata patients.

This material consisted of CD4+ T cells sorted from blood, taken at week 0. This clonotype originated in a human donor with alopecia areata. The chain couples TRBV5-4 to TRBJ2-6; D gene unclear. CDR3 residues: CASGGANVLTF. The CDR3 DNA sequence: TGTGCCAGCGGAGGGGCCAACGTCCTGACTTTC.